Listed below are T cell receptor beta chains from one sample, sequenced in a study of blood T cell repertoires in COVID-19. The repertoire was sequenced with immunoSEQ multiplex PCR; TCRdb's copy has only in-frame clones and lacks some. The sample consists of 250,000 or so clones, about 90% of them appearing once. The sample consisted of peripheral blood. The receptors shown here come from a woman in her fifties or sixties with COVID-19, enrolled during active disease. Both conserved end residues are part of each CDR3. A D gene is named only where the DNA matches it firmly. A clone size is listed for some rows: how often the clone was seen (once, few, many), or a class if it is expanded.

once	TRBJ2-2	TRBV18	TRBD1	TGTGCCAGCTCACCAAGGGACAGTGATAGCGGGGAGCTGTTTTTT	CASSPRDSDSGELFF
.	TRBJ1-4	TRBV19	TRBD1	TGTGCCAGCCTACAGGGGAACAATGAAAAACTGTTTTTT	CASLQGNNEKLFF
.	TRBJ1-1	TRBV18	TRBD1	TGTGCCAGCTCACCTGGTACAGGGGGCTTGACTGAAGCTTTCTTT	CASSPGTGGLTEAFF
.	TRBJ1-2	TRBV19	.	TGTGCCACCAGAGACCCGGGACAAGCGAATACTAACTATGGCTACACCTTC	CATRDPGQANTNYGYTF
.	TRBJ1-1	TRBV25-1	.	TGTGCCAGCAAAGGGGGATGGGACCACACTGAAGCTTTCTTT	CASKGGWDHTEAFF
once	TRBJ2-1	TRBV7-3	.	TGTGCCAGCAGCTTAACGGGGCGGAACAATGAGCAGTTCTTC	CASSLTGRNNEQFF
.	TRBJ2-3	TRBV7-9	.	TGTGCCAGCGGGGGGGATACGCAGTATTTT	CASGGDTQYF
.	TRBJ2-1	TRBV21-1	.	TGTGCCAGCAGCAAAGTTTGTGGCAGCGAATTATACAATGAGCAGTTCTTC	CASSKVCGSELYNEQFF
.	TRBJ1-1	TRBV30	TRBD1	TGTGCCTGGAGTGTCAGGGGGCGCCGAATGAACACTGAAGCTTTCTTT	CAWSVRGRRMNTEAFF
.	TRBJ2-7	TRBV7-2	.	TGTGCCAGCAGCTTAAGCTTCCTGACTGGCGAGCAGTACTTC	CASSLSFLTGEQYF
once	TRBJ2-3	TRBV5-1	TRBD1	TGCGCCAGCAGCACCCACGTGGACAGGGTTGCGACAGATACGCAGTATTTT	CASSTHVDRVATDTQYF
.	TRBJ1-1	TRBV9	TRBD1	TGTGCCAGCAGCGATCAGACAGGGCCGAACACTGAAGCTTTCTTT	CASSDQTGPNTEAFF
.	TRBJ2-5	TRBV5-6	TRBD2	TGTGCCAGCAGCTTCGCTAGCGGATACCAAGAGACCCAGTACTTC	CASSFASGYQETQYF
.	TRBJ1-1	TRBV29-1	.	TGCAGCGTTGTGGGGCAGGGGTTTACCAAGAACCGGGGGAACACTGAAGCTTTCTTT	CSVVGQGFTKNRGNTEAFF
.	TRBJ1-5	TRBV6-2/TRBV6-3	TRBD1	TGTGCCAGCAGCATCCAGGGGGCATACGGAAAAAGCAATCAGCCCCAGCATTTT	CASSIQGAYGKSNQPQHF
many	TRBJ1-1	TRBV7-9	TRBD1	TGTGCCAGCAGCTCTTGGACAGGGAGGGACACTGAAGCTTTCTTT	CASSSWTGRDTEAFF
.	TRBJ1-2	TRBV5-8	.	TGTGCCAGCAGCTCGGGTGCCGGCTACACCTTC	CASSSGAGYTF
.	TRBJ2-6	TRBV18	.	TGTGCCAGCTCACCCAGCGGACCCACCGGGGCCAACGTCCTGACTTTC	CASSPSGPTGANVLTF
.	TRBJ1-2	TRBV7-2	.	TGTGCCAGCAGCTCAATTGAAACGGGGGGTTTGGGCTACACCTTC	CASSSIETGGLGYTF
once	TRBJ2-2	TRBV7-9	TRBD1	TGTGCCAGCAGGATCGGGACAGCAAACACCGGGGAGCTGTTTTTT	CASRIGTANTGELFF
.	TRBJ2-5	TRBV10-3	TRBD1	TGTGCCATCAGTGAACCGACTAGACAGGGGGAGACCCAGTACTTC	CAISEPTRQGETQYF
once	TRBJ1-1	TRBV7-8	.	TGTGCCAGCAGCTTTTGGGAAAGGAGGGTCATGAACACTGAAGCTTTCTTT	CASSFWERRVMNTEAFF
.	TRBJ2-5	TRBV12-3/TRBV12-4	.	TGTGCCAGCAGTTTAGGGCAGACCCAGTACTTC	CASSLGQTQYF
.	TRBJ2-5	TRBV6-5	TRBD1	TGTGCCAGCAGTTCGACAGGGCAGGAGACCCAGTACTTC	CASSSTGQETQYF
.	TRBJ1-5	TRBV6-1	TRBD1	TGTGCCAGCAGTGACAACAGGGGTTACAATCAGCCCCAGCATTTT	CASSDNRGYNQPQHF
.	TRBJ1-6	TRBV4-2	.	TGTGCCAGCAGCCAGGAGGAGGGCAACTATAATTCACCCCTCCACTTT	CASSQEEGNYNSPLHF
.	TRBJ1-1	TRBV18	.	TGTGCCAGCTCACCGGACAGAAATCTGAACACTGAAGCTTTCTTT	CASSPDRNLNTEAFF
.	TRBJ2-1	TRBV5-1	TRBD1	TGCGCCAGCAGCTTGGCCTCTCCAGGGGGTGAGGGCAATGAGCAGTTCTTC	CASSLASPGGEGNEQFF
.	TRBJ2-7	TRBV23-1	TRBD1	TGCGCCAGCAGTCAATGTCTGATCTGGGGAGCGGGACAGGGCTACGAGCAGTACTTC	CASSQCLIWGAGQGYEQYF
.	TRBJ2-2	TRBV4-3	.	TGCGCCAGCAGCCAGGCTACGTCCGGCAGCGCGAACACCGGGGAGCTGTTTTTT	CASSQATSGSANTGELFF
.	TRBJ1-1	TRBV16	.	TGTGCCAGCAGCTCCAACAGGGCCGGATATGAAGCTTTCTTT	CASSSNRAGYEAFF
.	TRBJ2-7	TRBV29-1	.	TGCAGCGCGAGCGGACAGTACCCCTACGAGCAGTACTTC	CSASGQYPYEQYF
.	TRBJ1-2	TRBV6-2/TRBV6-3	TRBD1	TGTGCCAGCAGTCGACAGGGCCCCTATGGCTACACCTTC	CASSRQGPYGYTF
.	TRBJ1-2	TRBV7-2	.	TGTGCCAGCAGCGTTTACAGGGTTGAGTTCGGCGGCTACACCTTC	CASSVYRVEFGGYTF
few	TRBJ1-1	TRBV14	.	TGTGCCAGCAGCCACCACACATGGAACACTGAAGCTTTCTTT	CASSHHTWNTEAFF
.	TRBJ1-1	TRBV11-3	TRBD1	TGTGCCAGCAGCCCACGGGACAGGGGACCCACTGAAGCTTTCTTT	CASSPRDRGPTEAFF
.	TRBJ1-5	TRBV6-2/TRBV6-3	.	TGTGCCAGCAGCCCCCATAGGGGACTAGATCAGCCCCAGCATTTT	CASSPHRGLDQPQHF
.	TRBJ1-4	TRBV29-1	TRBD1	TGCAGCGCACGGACAGGGGGCTTTGAAAAACTGTTTTTT	CSARTGGFEKLFF
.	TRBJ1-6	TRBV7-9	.	TGTGCCAGCAGCAGAAATCCGTGGAGCTCCTATAATTCACCCCTCCACTTT	CASSRNPWSSYNSPLHF
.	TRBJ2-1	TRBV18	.	TGTGCCAGCTCACCAGTAGAAGGGGGTCGGCATGAGCAGTTCTTC	CASSPVEGGRHEQFF
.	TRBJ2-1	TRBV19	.	TGTGCCAGTAGTATAATTTATGGGCCAGGGGGGAATGGTGAGCAGTTCTTC	CASSIIYGPGGNGEQFF
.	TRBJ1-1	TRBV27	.	TGTGCCAGCAGTTTCGGCAGGGCGTTGGGCACTGAAGCTTTCTTT	CASSFGRALGTEAFF
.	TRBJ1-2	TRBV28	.	TGTGCCAGCAGTTGGGAGCTTGGCTACACCTTC	CASSWELGYTF
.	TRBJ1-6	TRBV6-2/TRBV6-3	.	TGTGCCAGCAGTTACGGGGGAGCGGGAAACATTTCACCCCTCCACTTT	CASSYGGAGNISPLHF
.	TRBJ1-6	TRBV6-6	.	TGTGCCAGCAGTTACTCCAGACAATATTCACCCCTCCACTTT	CASSYSRQYSPLHF
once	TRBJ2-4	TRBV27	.	TGTGCCAGCAGTTTATCGTACAGCGGAAAAAACATTCAGTACTTC	CASSLSYSGKNIQYF
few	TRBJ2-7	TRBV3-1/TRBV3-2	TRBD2	TGTGCCAGCAGCCAACCCCCGGGACTAGCGGGGGTGAGCTCCTACGAGCAGTACTTC	CASSQPPGLAGVSSYEQYF
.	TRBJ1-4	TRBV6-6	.	TGTGCCAGCAGTCCACGCCCAGGACTCGGGACTAATGAAAAACTGTTTTTT	CASSPRPGLGTNEKLFF